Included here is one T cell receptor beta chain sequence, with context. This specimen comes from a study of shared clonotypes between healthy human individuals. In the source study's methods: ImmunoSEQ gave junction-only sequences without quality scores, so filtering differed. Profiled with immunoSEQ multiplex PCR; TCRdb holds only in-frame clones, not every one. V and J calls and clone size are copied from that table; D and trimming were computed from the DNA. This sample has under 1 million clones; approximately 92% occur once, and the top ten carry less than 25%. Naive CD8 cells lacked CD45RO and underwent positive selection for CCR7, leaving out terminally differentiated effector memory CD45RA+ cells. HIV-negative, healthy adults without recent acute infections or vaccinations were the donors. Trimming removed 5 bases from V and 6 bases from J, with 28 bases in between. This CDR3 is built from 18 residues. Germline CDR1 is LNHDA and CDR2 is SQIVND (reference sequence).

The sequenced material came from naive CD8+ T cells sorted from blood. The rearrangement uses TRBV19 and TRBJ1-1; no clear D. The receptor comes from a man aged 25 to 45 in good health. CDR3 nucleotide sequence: TGTGCCAGTAGTTCCGACGGACCTACCATTTGGGGAAACTCTGAAGCTTTCTTT. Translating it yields CASSSDGPTIWGNSEAFF.